The next 29 T cell receptor beta chains were all read from a single sample in a study of control samples from healthy donors and cancer patients. Measured with immunoSEQ multiplex PCR; TCRdb has only the in-frame clones, and not every one. The table includes about 110,000 clones, approximately 87% detected once. Sequenced: PBMCs. These receptor sequences come from a woman aged 55-69 years with lung cancer.

Here the CDR3 DNA reads TGTGCCAGCTCACCTACGACAGGGACGAACACTGAAGCTTTCTTT. Protein sequence: CASSPTTGTNTEAFF. The gene calls are TRBV18 and TRBJ1-1; 7 nucleotides line up with TRBD1. V lost 3 bases and J lost 1; bases outside the gene matches: 5. CDR3 size: 15 residues. Per germline, CDR1 KGHSH and CDR2 LQKENI. Combining the CDR3 with reference TRBV18 and TRBJ1-1 gives the whole variable domain NAGVMQNPRHLVRRRGQEARLRCSPMKGHSHVYWYRQLPEEGLKFMVYLQKENIIDESGMPKERFSAEFPKEGPSILRIQQVVRGDSAAYFCASSPTTGTNTEAFFGQGTRLTVV.

The CDR3 loop reads CASSFAGTHEQYF. In DNA, the CDR3 is TGTGCCAGCAGTTTTGCAGGGACACACGAGCAGTACTTC. This chain joins TRBV27 and TRBJ2-7, with D perhaps TRBD1 (6 bases). There are 13 residues in the CDR3. Deletions cut 3 bases from V and 5 bases from J, with 11 bases between. Germline V CDR1 and CDR2: MNHEY, SMNVEV (reference sequence).

The CDR3 DNA reads TGTGCCAGTAGCAAAGGACAGGGGAACTACGAGCAGTACTTC. Translated, it gives CASSKGQGNYEQYF. The V gene is TRBV19, the J gene TRBJ2-7; TRBD1 matches 9 bases. CDR3 size: 14 residues. Germline assignment: CDR1 LNHDA and CDR2 SQIVND (reference sequence). V gave up 6 bases and J gave up 3 bases; unmatched junction bases: 6.

V gene TRBV30 combines with J gene TRBJ1-5; no clear D gene. V was shortened by 0 bases and J by 4 bases, with 7 bases between the two germline ends. Per the germline V gene, CDR1 is GTSNPN and CDR2 is SVGIG (reference sequence). The CDR3 contains 13 residues. The CDR3 DNA sequence: TGTGCCTGGAGTGTAAAGGGAAATCAGCCCCAGCATTTT. Amino acids: CAWSVKGNQPQHF.

The genes are TRBV7-8 and TRBJ1-1, with TRBD1 matching over 7 bases. The CDR3 covers 13 residues. The J segment lost 7 bases and the V segment lost 5 bases, leaving 7 bases of the junction unmatched. Germline V gene sequence: CDR1 SGHVS, CDR2 FQNEAQ. DNA for the CDR3: TGTGCCAGCAGCCCCACCAACAGGGGTGAAGCTTTCTTT. This translates into CASSPTNRGEAFF. Looking up the rest from reference TRBV7-8 and TRBJ1-1 gives the full variable domain: GAGVSQSPRYKVAKRGQDVALRCDPISGHVSLFWYQQALGQGPEFLTYFQNEAQLDKSGLPSDRFFAERPEGSVSTLKIQRTQQEDSAVYLCASSPTNRGEAFFGQGTRLTVV.

This chain joins TRBV19 and TRBJ2-5, with D perhaps being TRBD1 or TRBD2 (6 bases each). Germline lookup yields CDR1 LNHDA and CDR2 SQIVND (reference sequence). Trimming took 5 bases from V and 5 from J, leaving 12 bases between them. The CDR3 length is 13 residues. The CDR3 protein is CASSSGARETQYF. The CDR3 DNA reads TGTGCCAGTAGTTCGGGGGCCCGGGAGACCCAGTACTTC. The full variable domain, with the rest looked up from reference TRBV19 and TRBJ2-5, is DGGITQSPKYLFRKEGQNVTLSCEQNLNHDAMYWYRQDPGQGLRLIYYSQIVNDFQKGDIAEGYSVSREKKESFPLTVTSAQKNPTAFYLCASSSGARETQYFGPGTRLLVL.

The chain uses TRBV12-3 or TRBV12-4 and TRBJ2-7; D remains ambiguous. The CDR3 runs 12 residues. V was cut by 5 bases and J by 3 bases, with 8 bases left in between. CDR3 sequence: CASSVDNYEQYF. In nucleotides, the CDR3 is TGTGCCAGCAGTGTTGACAACTACGAGCAGTACTTC.

The chain uses TRBV7-8 and TRBJ1-5, with D uncertain. Per germline, CDR1 SGHVS and CDR2 FQNEAQ. The length of the CDR3 is 14 residues. The V gene lost 5 bases and the J gene lost 2 bases, with 10 bases spanning the gap. The CDR3 nucleotides read TGTGCCAGCAGCCCCGTTGGGCGCAATCAGCCCCAGCATTTT. This translates into CASSPVGRNQPQHF.

This chain connects TRBV24-1 to TRBJ1-2; TRBD1 is a possible D gene (5 bases). The CDR3 loop spans 16 amino acids. V was shortened by 3 bases and J by 1 base, with 14 bases between the two germline ends. Germline lookup yields CDR1 KGHDR and CDR2 SFDVKD. Here the CDR3 reads CATSDMTADSNYGYTF. CDR3 nucleotides: TGTGCCACCAGTGATATGACCGCCGACAGTAACTATGGCTACACCTTC.

The chain uses TRBV9 and TRBJ2-1; TRBD2 aligns across 14 bases. V shed 0 bases, J shed 4 bases, and the junction held 9 bases outside the gene matches. The CDR3 runs 19 residues. Germline CDR1 reads SGDLS; CDR2 reads YYNGEE. This chain's CDR3 is CASSVADSTSGGVYNEQFF. In DNA form, the CDR3 reads TGTGCCAGCAGCGTAGCTGATTCGACTAGCGGGGGGGTTTACAATGAGCAGTTCTTC.

This clone was seen a handful of times. The CDR3 region has the DNA TGCGCCAGCAGCCAAGATATGAAGGCGGAGACCCAGTACTTC. Residues: CASSQDMKAETQYF. This chain uses TRBV4-3 with TRBJ2-5; the D is unclear. V lost 0 bases to trimming and J lost 5 bases, with 10 bases between them. This CDR3 spans 14 amino acids. Germline V gene sequence: CDR1 LGHNA, CDR2 YSLEER.

The chain recombines TRBV19 with TRBJ1-2; D not certain. The ends were cut back, 3 bases at V and 11 bases at J, with 22 bases in the middle. This CDR3 has 15 amino acids. Germline V CDR1 and CDR2: LNHDA, SQIVND (reference sequence). The CDR3 DNA reads as TGTGCCAGTAGTATTAAAGGGCAGGAATGGTTGGGTTACACCTTC. Its protein product is CASSIKGQEWLGYTF. The variable domain in full, with the rest retrieved from reference TRBV19 and TRBJ1-2, is DGGITQSPKYLFRKEGQNVTLSCEQNLNHDAMYWYRQDPGQGLRLIYYSQIVNDFQKGDIAEGYSVSREKKESFPLTVTSAQKNPTAFYLCASSIKGQEWLGYTFGSGTRLTVV.

The V and J genes are TRBV5-8 and TRBJ2-2, with TRBD2 matching 12 bases. The length of the CDR3 is 14 residues. CDR1 is SGHTS and CDR2 is YDEGEE in the germline V gene. The junction had 6 bases not matched to a gene; V was cut back by 8 bases and J by 7 bases. CDR3 in amino acids: CASASGRANGELFF. For the CDR3, the DNA is TGTGCCAGTGCTAGCGGGAGGGCCAACGGGGAGCTGTTTTTT.

The chain employs TRBV27 and TRBJ1-2; D remains ambiguous. This CDR3 contains 13 residues. The V end lost 4 bases, the J end lost 10 bases, and 16 bases lay between the germline ends. From germline, CDR1 is MNHEY and CDR2 SMNVEV (reference sequence). CDR3 region: CASSSRFTESYTF. The CDR3 DNA follows: TGTGCCAGCAGTTCCCGATTTACAGAGTCCTACACCTTC.

The chain carries TRBV6-6 and TRBJ1-4, with D possibly matching TRBD1 (5 bases). From germline, CDR1 is MNHNY and CDR2 SVGAGI (reference sequence). This CDR3 region has 14 residues. The V gene lost 6 bases and the J gene lost 6 bases, with 14 bases spanning the gap. CDR3 in amino acids: CASSPGIVDEKLFF. In DNA, the CDR3 is TGTGCCAGCAGCCCAGGGATTGTAGATGAAAAACTGTTTTTT.

The chain combines TRBV6-5 with TRBJ2-5; D ambiguous. The germline gives CDR1 MNHEY, CDR2 SVGAGI. The CDR3 is made up of 15 amino acids. Trimming removed 0 bases at V and 2 bases at J, with 10 bases between. CDR3 amino acids: CASSYSTGYQETQYF. CDR3 nucleotide sequence: TGTGCCAGCAGTTACTCAACCGGGTATCAAGAGACCCAGTACTTC.

The chain is built from TRBV28 and TRBJ1-4; 9 bases line up with TRBD1. Germline CDR1 and CDR2: MDHEN and SYDVKM. V trimming: 5 bases; J trimming: 3 bases; junction bases outside the gene matches: 7. CDR3 length: 16 amino acids. CDR3 sequence reads: CASSINRGPANEKLFF. In nucleotides, the CDR3 is TGTGCCAGCAGTATCAACAGGGGGCCGGCTAATGAAAAACTGTTTTTT.

The V and J genes are TRBV6-5 and TRBJ2-7; 7 nucleotides align to TRBD1. Per germline, CDR1 MNHEY and CDR2 SVGAGI. V was clipped by 1 base and J by 7 bases; unmatched bases: 10. The CDR3 loop spans 15 amino acids. CDR3 residues: CASSYWDSRVGEQYF. The CDR3 DNA sequence: TGTGCCAGCAGTTACTGGGACAGCCGGGTCGGGGAGCAGTACTTC.

The V call is TRBV19, the J call TRBJ2-2; 8 bases map to TRBD1. This CDR3 contains 14 residues. Germline loops: CDR1 LNHDA, CDR2 SQIVND (reference sequence). The trim removed 3 bases at V and 7 bases at J, leaving 4 bases unmatched. CDR3 bases: TGTGCCAGTAGTATTGGACAGGGTGGCGGGGAGCTGTTTTTT. It is translated as CASSIGQGGGELFF.

CDR3 DNA sequence: TGCGCCAGCAGCTTGGAAGGGAGCACTGAAGCTTTCTTT. Translating it yields CASSLEGSTEAFF. V and J are TRBV5-1 and TRBJ1-1; no clear D gene. V lost 0 bases and J lost 4, with 7 bases in between. The CDR3 has 13 residues. Germline CDR1 and CDR2: SGHRS and YFSETQ. Supplemented by reference TRBV5-1 and TRBJ1-1, the full variable domain reads KAGVTQTPRYLIKTRGQQVTLSCSPISGHRSVSWYQQTPGQGLQFLFEYFSETQRNKGNFPGRFSGRQFSNSRSEMNVSTLELGDSALYLCASSLEGSTEAFFGQGTRLTVV.

V gene TRBV6-5 combines with J gene TRBJ2-7, with 10 nucleotides matching TRBD1. V lost 4 bases and J lost 7; bases outside the gene matches: 7. This CDR3 contains 14 residues. In germline, CDR1 is MNHEY, CDR2 SVGAGI. The CDR3 region has the DNA TGTGCCAGCAGTTTAGGGGACAGGGGTGGAGAGCAGTACTTC. Amino acids: CASSLGDRGGEQYF.

This clone was counted a few times. The chain employs TRBV6-5 and TRBJ1-2; tentatively, D is TRBD1 (5 bases). Trimming took 7 bases from V and 4 from J, leaving 13 bases between them. This CDR3 is 13 amino acids long. Germline values: CDR1 MNHEY, CDR2 SVGAGI. This CDR3 reads CASILDRGYGYTF. The DNA of the CDR3 is TGTGCCAGCATTCTAGACAGAGGCTATGGCTACACCTTC.

The V call is TRBV6-5, the J call TRBJ1-6; maybe TRBD1 (5 bases). The CDR3 contains 15 residues. In germline, CDR1 is MNHEY, CDR2 SVGAGI. Trimming removed 0 bases from V and 6 bases from J, with 9 bases in between. The CDR3 sequence: CASSYSGDRNSPLHF. As DNA, the CDR3 is TGTGCCAGCAGTTACTCAGGGGACCGTAATTCACCCCTCCACTTT.

CDR3 sequence reads: CASSLGVGLQETQYF. The CDR3 nucleotides read TGTGCCAGCAGCCTAGGGGTAGGGCTACAAGAGACCCAGTACTTC. The chain uses TRBV7-9 and TRBJ2-5, with D possibly being TRBD1 (5 bases). This CDR3 is 15 amino acids long. CDR1 SEHNR and CDR2 FQNEAQ come from the germline V gene (reference sequence). Trimming cost V 5 bases and J 2 bases, with 15 bases left between them. The variable domain in full, with the rest retrieved from reference TRBV7-9 and TRBJ2-5, is DTGVSQNPRHKITKRGQNVTFRCDPISEHNRLYWYRQTLGQGPEFLTYFQNEAQLEKSRLLSDRFSAERPKGSFSTLEIQRTEQGDSAMYLCASSLGVGLQETQYFGPGTRLLVL.

Comment on this clone: At one boundary the junction diverges from the germline segment, which might be a read error. This sequence joins TRBV6-1 and TRBJ2-4; TRBD1 matches at 9 bases. In germline, CDR1 is MNHNS, CDR2 SASEGT. The CDR3 has 15 amino acids. The CDR3 protein is CASSEPGQGDVWRIF. The DNA of the CDR3 is TGTGCCAGCAGTGAACCGGGACAGGGAGATGTTTGGAGGATCTTC.

The rearrangement joins TRBV27 to TRBJ2-1; D assignment may be TRBD1 or TRBD2 (6 bases each). CDR3 size: 15 residues. Germline assignment: CDR1 MNHEY and CDR2 SMNVEV (reference sequence). V shed 5 bases and J shed 2 bases, with 13 bases lying between them. In DNA form, the CDR3 reads TGTGCCAGCAGTCCCAGGGGCGGGACCTACAATGAGCAGTTCTTC. Its translation is CASSPRGGTYNEQFF.

The genes are TRBV6-5 and TRBJ2-7; 7 positions agree with TRBD1. CDR1 is MNHEY and CDR2 is SVGAGI in the germline V gene. CDR3 length: 16 amino acids. J lost 5 bases, V lost 2 bases, and 12 bases had no gene match. The CDR3: CASSYTWVDRADEQYF. CDR3 nucleotide sequence: TGTGCCAGCAGTTACACTTGGGTCGACAGGGCCGACGAGCAGTACTTC.

This sequence joins TRBV24-1 and TRBJ2-5; 8 nucleotides match TRBD2. CDR3 length: 15 residues. Unmatched junction bases numbered 3, after V lost 3 bases and J lost 1 base. Germline CDR1 reads KGHDR; CDR2 reads SFDVKD. The CDR3 DNA is TGTGCCACCAGTGATCCGGGAGGGGTCCAAGAGACCCAGTACTTC. It yields the protein CATSDPGGVQETQYF.

V and J are TRBV3-1 (or the pseudogene TRBV3-2) and TRBJ2-5, with a tentative D call TRBD1 (7 bases). CDR1 and CDR2 (germline): LGHDT, YNNKEL (reference sequence). V was shortened by 4 bases and J by 4 bases, with 19 bases between the two germline ends. This CDR3 is 16 amino acids long. The CDR3 DNA sequence: TGTGCCAGCAGCCTGACAGGGAGGAGAAGAGGAGAGACCCAGTACTTC. Translation: CASSLTGRRRGETQYF.